The T cell receptor (beta chain) under discussion was sequenced for a study of cytomegalovirus exposure and HLA in healthy donors. Points from the study as a whole: Immune exposure data for these donors was limited to CMV serostatus.

Primers included in the PCR were 60 Vbeta and 13 Jbeta primers. Method: immunoSEQ multiplex PCR; TCRdb's copy keeps in-frame clones and lacks some. The top ten hold approximately 0.092% of the sample, which has 190,000 or so clones, 70% to 85% seen once. Worth noting for this clone: What it binds is unknown.

Sequenced: PBMCs. The sequence was obtained from a boy aged 2-9 years in good health and CMV-seronegative.

The CDR3 nucleotides are TGTGCCAGCAGCTTAGATGTTGGTCGGAGCTCCTACGAGCAGTACTTC. Protein: CASSLDVGRSSYEQYF. The V and J genes are TRBV7-2 and TRBJ2-7; D ambiguous. V lost 1 base and J lost 0, with 13 bases in between. The germline gives CDR1 SGHTA, CDR2 FQGNSA. The CDR3 is 16 amino acids.